This T cell receptor beta chain emerged from a study of OX40 agonist ivuxolimab in advanced cancers. Study-wide context: Ivuxolimab was a fully human IgG2 agonistic monoclonal antibody targeting the costimulatory receptor OX40 (CD134). Intravenous ivuxolimab was administered to patients every 2 weeks at six dose levels: 0.01, 0.1, 0.3, 1.5, 3 and 10 mg/kg. Of the roughly 52 dose-escalation patients, hepatocellular carcinoma was present in about 20, melanoma in around 15, renal cell carcinoma in 9 and head and neck cancer in 9. A male proportion of roughly 80% and a mean age of approximately 55 years, ranging from 23 to 79, were recorded for the dose-escalation cohort. Patients were allowed to have had prior anti-PD-1, anti-PD-L1 or anti-CTLA-4 therapy, and roughly 40% of the dose-escalation patients had been treated with checkpoint inhibitors. Partial responses were achieved by three dose-escalation patients, of whom one had hepatocellular carcinoma and two had cutaneous melanoma. Peripheral TCRbeta sequencing aimed to test whether ivuxolimab altered TCR sequence diversity and caused clonal T-cell expansion. The paper covers the monotherapy dose-escalation part of the phase I ivuxolimab trial, which included N ≈ 50 patients. The full study reports these points: Low levels of normalized T-cell clonal expansion were also seen in some patients who did not respond. In the 0.1-3.0 mg/kg groups, partial responders had among the lowest normalized peripheral clonal expansion, particularly in CD8+ T cells. Antigen specificity was not determined for the clonally expanded peripheral T cells. On average, CD8+ T cells showed more expanded clones than CD4+ T cells after ivuxolimab. Clonal expansion of both CD4+ and CD8+ blood T cells was observed from baseline to week 6 at doses 0.1 to 3.0 mg/kg.

A remark on this clone: Its cognate antigen has yet to be identified. One base away there is no much larger clone; base qualities are not given.

The trial excluded patients who had a history of autoimmune disease or who were on systemic immunosuppression. Peripheral blood for TCR sequencing was drawn from every dose cohort at baseline, at cycle 4 day 1 and at cycle 7 day 1. The samples were drawn from a first-in-human, open-label, multicenter phase I dose-escalation trial of ivuxolimab. Adults with locally advanced or metastatic melanoma, renal cell carcinoma, hepatocellular carcinoma or head and neck squamous cell carcinoma were enrolled in the trial. Before TCR sequencing, CD4+ and CD8+ T cells were separately sorted from peripheral blood. CDR1 and CDR2 (MNHEY, SMNVEV) derive from the germline V gene (reference sequence). The CDR3 sequence holds 15 residues, the cysteine and phenylalanine included. Kept here is only the CDR3 DNA, which spans 45 bases and is read in frame from base 1. V is pruned by 6 bases and J by 4 bases, leaving 9 bases of the junction without a gene match.

Genomic DNA was isolated from the sorted cells so that the TCRbeta CDR3 region could be sequenced. The immunoSEQ Assay was used to sequence the TCRbeta CDR3 regions. The immuneACCESS repertoire file appears here via TCRdb, limited to in-frame rearrangements. These files lack a portion of the clones; in checked studies, under half of the deficit traces to unresolved V genes, and the cause of the others is not known. The sample table shows 60,000 to 70,000 clones, and just under 90% are seen once. Under 2.5% of the sample belongs to the ten largest clones. Here the chain combines TRBV27 and TRBJ2-3, with TRBD2 matching 8 junction bases. The TCR was taken from an adult with an advanced solid tumor such as melanoma, head and neck, liver or kidney cancer. Sequencing used CD4+ or CD8+ T cells sorted from blood, obtained in a trial of the OX40 agonist ivuxolimab. DNA sequence: TGTGCCAGCAGATCCGGGACTAGTAGTTCAGATACGCAGTATTTT. Translated, it gives CASRSGTSSSDTQYF.